The entry that follows covers one T cell receptor beta chain sequence. This entry comes from a study of shared clonotypes between healthy human individuals. Study context: The cohort comprised a couple of women and a few men. Their ages spanned 18 to 49 years.

The germline CDR1 and CDR2 sequences are SGHAT and FQNNGV. This CDR3 contains 14 residues. On ten immunoSEQ deep assay plates, unsorted PBMC DNA was sequenced. The assay was immunoSEQ multiplex PCR, and TCRdb's table has in-frame clones only and misses some. The data hold some 530,000 clones, with around 80% observed a single time. The sample comprised PBMCs. The sequence derives from a woman aged 40 to 50 in good health. Some clones in this sample may be carry-over from other donors' samples. This chain links TRBV11-2 with TRBJ2-5, with TRBD1 identical over 8 bases. Gene TRBJ2-7 matches the end of the DNA better, so the J call may be wrong. For the CDR3, the DNA is TGTGCCAGCAGCCTTGGACAGGGTGGGTACGAGCAGTACTTC. Translating it yields CASSLGQGGYEQYF.